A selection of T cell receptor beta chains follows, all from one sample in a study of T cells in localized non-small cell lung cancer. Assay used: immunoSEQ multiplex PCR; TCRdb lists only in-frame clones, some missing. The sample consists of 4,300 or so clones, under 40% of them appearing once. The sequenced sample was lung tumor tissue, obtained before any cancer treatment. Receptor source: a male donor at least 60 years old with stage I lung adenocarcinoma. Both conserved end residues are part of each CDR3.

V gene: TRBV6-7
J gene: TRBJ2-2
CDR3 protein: CASTTGLEYTGELFF

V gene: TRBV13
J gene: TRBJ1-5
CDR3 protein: CASSLGGGRSNQPQHF

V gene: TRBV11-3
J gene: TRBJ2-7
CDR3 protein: CASSLGALALTYEQYF

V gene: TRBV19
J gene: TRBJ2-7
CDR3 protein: CASSIIGGYEQYF

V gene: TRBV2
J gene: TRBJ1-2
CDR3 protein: CASKDPGQIYGYTF

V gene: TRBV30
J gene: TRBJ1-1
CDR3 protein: CAWSQTNTEAFF

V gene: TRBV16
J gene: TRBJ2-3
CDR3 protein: CASSQTRDTQYF

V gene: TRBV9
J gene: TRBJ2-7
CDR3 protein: CASSVLPGSYEQYF

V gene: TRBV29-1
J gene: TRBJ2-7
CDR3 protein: CSVVGPGRVNEQYF

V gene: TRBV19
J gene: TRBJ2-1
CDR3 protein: CASSRDFYNEQFF